The 10 T cell receptor beta chains reported below all come from one sample, sequenced in a study of blood T cell repertoires in COVID-19. Here immunoSEQ multiplex PCR was the method, and the copy in TCRdb shows in-frame clones only, minus some. This sample has roughly 330,000 clones, with 70% to 90% found just once. The sample consisted of PBMCs or T cells enriched from blood (not recorded which). Receptor source: a woman aged 25 to 39 who had recovered from COVID-19.

This chain links TRBV30 with TRBJ1-6; D may be TRBD1 (5 bases). The CDR3 extends over 16 amino acids. Germline V lookup: CDR1 GTSNPN, CDR2 SVGIG (reference sequence). With 3 bases removed from V and 8 bases from J, the gap between germline ends came to 20 bases. The CDR3 region has the DNA TGTGCCTGGAGCGAAAGGGTGGGCAGGGTGGATTCACCCCTCCACTTT. This translates into CAWSERVGRVDSPLHF.

The chain is built from TRBV19 and TRBJ1-1; D not certain. Germline CDR1 reads LNHDA; CDR2 reads SQIVND (reference sequence). V lost 4 bases to trimming and J lost 2 bases, with 8 bases between them. The CDR3 length is 13 residues. The DNA of the CDR3 is TGTGCCAGTAGTAGAACAACAAACACTGAAGCTTTCTTT. As protein: CASSRTTNTEAFF. Full variable domain (outside the CDR3, taken from reference TRBV19 and TRBJ1-1): DGGITQSPKYLFRKEGQNVTLSCEQNLNHDAMYWYRQDPGQGLRLIYYSQIVNDFQKGDIAEGYSVSREKKESFPLTVTSAQKNPTAFYLCASSRTTNTEAFFGQGTRLTVV.

V and J are TRBV4-1 and TRBJ1-4; TRBD1 agrees at 7 bases. Germline assignment: CDR1 MGHRA and CDR2 YSYEKL. The CDR3 is 16 residues long. With 4 bases clipped from V and 2 bases from J, the junction kept 7 bases outside the gene matches. CDR3 nucleotide sequence: TGCGCCAGCAGCCGAATCACACAGGGGACTAATGAAAAACTGTTTTTT. Protein: CASSRITQGTNEKLFF.

V and J are TRBV20-1 and TRBJ2-1; 9 bases fit TRBD2. Trimming took 3 bases from V and 3 from J; bases not matched to a gene: 3. This CDR3 is built from 14 residues. CDR1 DFQATT and CDR2 SNEGSKA come from the germline V gene (reference sequence). CDR3 sequence: CSASLAGFYNEQFF. CDR3 nucleotides: TGCAGTGCTAGTCTAGCGGGGTTCTACAATGAGCAGTTCTTC.

V usage is TRBV7-9 and J usage is TRBJ1-1, with 10 bases lining up with TRBD1. The ends lost 5 bases at V and 3 bases at J; junction bases unmatched: 12. CDR1 is SEHNR and CDR2 is FQNEAQ in the germline V gene (reference sequence). The CDR3 is 17 residues long. The CDR3, as DNA: TGTGCCAGCAGCCCCGGACGACAGGGGGCCATAGACACTGAAGCTTTCTTT. This translates into CASSPGRQGAIDTEAFF.

This clone was seen a few times. The chain couples TRBV7-9 to TRBJ1-1, with D maybe TRBD1 (6 bases). Germline loops: CDR1 SEHNR, CDR2 FQNEAQ (reference sequence). The CDR3 spans 12 residues. Trimming stripped 5 bases from V and 7 bases from J, with 11 bases between. CDR3 nucleotides: TGTGCCAGCAGCGAGGGGGGGATTGAAGCTTTCTTT. This sequence encodes CASSEGGIEAFF.

The chain employs TRBV7-6 and TRBJ1-3; D is ambiguous. Germline-derived CDR1 and CDR2 are SGHVS and FNYEAQ. V lost 2 bases to trimming and J lost 0 bases, with 17 bases between them. The CDR3 has 18 residues. The CDR3 region is CASSLLGPSVISGNTIYF. The CDR3 bases are TGTGCCAGCAGCTTACTAGGTCCCAGCGTGATCTCTGGAAACACCATATATTTT. Based on the CDR3 plus reference TRBV7-6 and TRBJ1-3, the full variable domain is GAGVSQSPRYKVTKRGQDVALRCDPISGHVSLYWYRQALGQGPEFLTYFNYEAQQDKSGLPNDRFSAERPEGSISTLTIQRTEQRDSAMYRCASSLLGPSVISGNTIYFGEGSWLTVV.

The CDR3 protein is CASARGGGAEAFF. The CDR3 DNA reads as TGTGCCAGCGCCCGGGGAGGTGGGGCTGAAGCTTTCTTT. J is TRBJ1-1 and V is TRBV6-5; D is unclear. The V gene's germline CDR1 is MNHEY and CDR2 SVGAGI. Trimming took 8 bases from V and 6 from J, leaving 16 bases between them. This CDR3 has 13 amino acids.

The chain is built from TRBV2 and TRBJ1-2; 12 bases align to TRBD1. Germline V gives CDR1 SNHLY, CDR2 FYNNEI. There are 13 residues in the CDR3. The ends lost 5 bases at V and 8 bases at J; junction bases unmatched: 3. CDR3 amino acids: CASSWDRGLGYTF. The DNA for the CDR3 is TGTGCCAGCAGTTGGGACAGGGGGCTAGGCTACACCTTC.

This clone was picked up one time. The V gene is TRBV6-4, the J gene TRBJ1-5; D is possibly TRBD1 (5 bases). V was pared by 6 bases and J by 7 bases, with 19 bases between. The CDR3 runs 15 residues. CDR1 and CDR2 from the germline V gene are MRHNA and SNTAGT. Here the CDR3 reads CASSPRGGSSQPQHF. The CDR3 DNA is TGTGCCAGCAGCCCCCGGGGGGGATCCTCCCAGCCCCAGCATTTT.